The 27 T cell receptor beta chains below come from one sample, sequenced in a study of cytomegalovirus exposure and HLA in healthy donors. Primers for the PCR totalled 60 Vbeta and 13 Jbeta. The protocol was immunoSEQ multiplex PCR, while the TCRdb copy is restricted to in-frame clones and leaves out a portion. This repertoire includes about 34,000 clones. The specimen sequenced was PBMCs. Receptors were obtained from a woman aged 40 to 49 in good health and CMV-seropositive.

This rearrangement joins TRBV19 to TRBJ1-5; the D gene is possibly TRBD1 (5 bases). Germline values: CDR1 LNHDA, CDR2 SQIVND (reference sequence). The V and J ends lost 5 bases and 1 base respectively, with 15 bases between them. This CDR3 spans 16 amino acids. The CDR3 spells CASSPGHLGSNQPQHF. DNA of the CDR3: TGTGCCAGTAGTCCAGGACACCTTGGCAGCAATCAGCCCCAGCATTTT.

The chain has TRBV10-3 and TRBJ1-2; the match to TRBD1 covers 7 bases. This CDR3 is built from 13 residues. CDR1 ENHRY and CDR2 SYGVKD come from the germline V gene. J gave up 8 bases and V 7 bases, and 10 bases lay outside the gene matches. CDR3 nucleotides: TGTGCCATCACCGGGACAGCTGCTGGGGGCTACACCTTC. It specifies CAITGTAAGGYTF.

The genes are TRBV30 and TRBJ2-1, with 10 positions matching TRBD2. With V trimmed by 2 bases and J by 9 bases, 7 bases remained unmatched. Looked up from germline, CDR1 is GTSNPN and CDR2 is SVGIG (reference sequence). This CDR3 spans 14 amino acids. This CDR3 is CAWSWSGGVSEQFF. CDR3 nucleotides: TGTGCCTGGAGTTGGAGCGGGGGGGTCAGTGAGCAGTTCTTC. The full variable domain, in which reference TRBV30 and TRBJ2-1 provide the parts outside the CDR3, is SQTIHQWPATLVQPVGSPLSLECTVEGTSNPNLYWYRQAAGRGLQLLFYSVGIGQISSEVPQNLSASRPQDRQFILSSKKLLLSDSGFYLCAWSWSGGVSEQFFGPGTRLTVL.

In DNA, the CDR3 is TGTGCCAGCAGTCCCCGCGCCTATGGCTACACCTTC. Translated: CASSPRAYGYTF. This chain links TRBV27 with TRBJ1-2, with D unclear. The CDR3 spans 12 residues. In germline, CDR1 is MNHEY, CDR2 SMNVEV (reference sequence). Trimming shortened V by 5 bases and J by 4 bases, and 8 bases separated the two germline ends.

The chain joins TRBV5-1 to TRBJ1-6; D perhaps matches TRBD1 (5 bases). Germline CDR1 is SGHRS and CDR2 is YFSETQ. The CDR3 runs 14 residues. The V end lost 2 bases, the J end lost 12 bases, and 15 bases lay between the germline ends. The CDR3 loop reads CASSLDGDLKPLHF. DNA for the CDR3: TGCGCCAGCAGCTTAGATGGGGACTTGAAACCCCTCCACTTT.

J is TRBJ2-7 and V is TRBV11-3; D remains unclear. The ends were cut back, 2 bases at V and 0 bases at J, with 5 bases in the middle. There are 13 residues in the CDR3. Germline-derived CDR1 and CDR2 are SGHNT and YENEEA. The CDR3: CASSLTNSYEQYF. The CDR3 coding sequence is TGTGCCAGCAGCTTAACTAACTCCTACGAGCAGTACTTC.

Here the CDR3 reads CASSFQGLTGELFF. The CDR3 bases are TGTGCCAGCAGCTTTCAGGGGCTGACCGGGGAGCTGTTTTTT. The chain recombines TRBV7-8 with TRBJ2-2; a possible D gene is TRBD1 (6 bases). Germline assignment: CDR1 SGHVS and CDR2 FQNEAQ. This CDR3 spans 14 amino acids. With 3 bases removed from V and 5 bases from J, the gap between germline ends came to 10 bases.

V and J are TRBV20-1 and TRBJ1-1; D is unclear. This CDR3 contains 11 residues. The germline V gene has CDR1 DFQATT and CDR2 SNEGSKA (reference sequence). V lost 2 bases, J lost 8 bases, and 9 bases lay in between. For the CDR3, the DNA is TGCAGTGCTAGACGATCGGTCGAAGCTTTCTTT. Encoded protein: CSARRSVEAFF.

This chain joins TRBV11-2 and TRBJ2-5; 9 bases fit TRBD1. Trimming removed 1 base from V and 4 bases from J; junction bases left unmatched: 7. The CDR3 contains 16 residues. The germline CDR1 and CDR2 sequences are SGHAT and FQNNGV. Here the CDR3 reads CASSLGDRELGETQYF. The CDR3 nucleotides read TGTGCCAGCAGCTTAGGGGACAGGGAGTTGGGAGAGACCCAGTACTTC.

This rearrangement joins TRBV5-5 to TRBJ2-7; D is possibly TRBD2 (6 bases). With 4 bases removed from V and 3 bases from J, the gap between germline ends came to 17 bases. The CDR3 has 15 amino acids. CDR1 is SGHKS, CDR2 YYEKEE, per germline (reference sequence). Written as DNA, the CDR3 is TGTGCCAGCAGCCGGTCAGGAGGGGAAGACTACGAGCAGTACTTC. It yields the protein CASSRSGGEDYEQYF. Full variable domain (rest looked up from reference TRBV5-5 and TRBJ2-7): DAGVTQSPTHLIKTRGQQVTLRCSPISGHKSVSWYQQVLGQGPQFIFQYYEKEERGRGNFPDRFSARQFPNYSSELNVNALLLGDSALYLCASSRSGGEDYEQYFGPGTRLTVT.

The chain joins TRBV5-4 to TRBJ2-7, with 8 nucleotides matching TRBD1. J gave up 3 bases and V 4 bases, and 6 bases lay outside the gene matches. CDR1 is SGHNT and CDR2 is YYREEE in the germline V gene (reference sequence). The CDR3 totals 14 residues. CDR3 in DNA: TGTGCCAGCAGCCCCGGGACAGGCCTCTACGAGCAGTACTTC. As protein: CASSPGTGLYEQYF.

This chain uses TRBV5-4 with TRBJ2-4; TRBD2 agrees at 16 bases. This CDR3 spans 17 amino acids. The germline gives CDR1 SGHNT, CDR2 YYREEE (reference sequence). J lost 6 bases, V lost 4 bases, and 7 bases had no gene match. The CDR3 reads CASSPGTSGGAGNIQYF. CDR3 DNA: TGTGCCAGCAGCCCCGGGACTAGCGGGGGGGCGGGAAACATTCAGTACTTC.

The CDR3 protein is CASSEGRIVNTEAFF. The DNA of the CDR3 is TGTGCCAGCAGTGAAGGGCGGATTGTAAACACTGAAGCTTTCTTT. The chain is built from TRBV2 and TRBJ1-1; D unclear. Trimming pared 1 base from V and 2 bases from J, leaving 11 bases between. Germline CDR1 reads SNHLY; CDR2 reads FYNNEI. The CDR3 has 15 amino acids.

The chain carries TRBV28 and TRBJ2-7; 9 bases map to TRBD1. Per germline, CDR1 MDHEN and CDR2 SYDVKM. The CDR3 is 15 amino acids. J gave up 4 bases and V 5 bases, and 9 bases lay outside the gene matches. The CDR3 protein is CASSEPRDRDYEQYF. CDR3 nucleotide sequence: TGTGCCAGCAGTGAACCCCGGGACAGGGATTACGAGCAGTACTTC.

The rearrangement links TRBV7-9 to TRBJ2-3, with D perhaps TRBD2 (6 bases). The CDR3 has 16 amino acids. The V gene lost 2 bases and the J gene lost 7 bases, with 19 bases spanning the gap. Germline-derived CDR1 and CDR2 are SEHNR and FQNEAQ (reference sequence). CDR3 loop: CASSLQAGKGVNTQYF. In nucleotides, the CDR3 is TGTGCCAGCAGCTTACAGGCGGGAAAAGGGGTAAATACGCAGTATTTT.

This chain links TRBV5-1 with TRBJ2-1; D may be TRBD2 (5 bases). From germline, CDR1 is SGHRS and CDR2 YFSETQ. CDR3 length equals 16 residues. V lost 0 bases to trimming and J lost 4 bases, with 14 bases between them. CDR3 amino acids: CASSLALGGRYNEQFF. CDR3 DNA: TGCGCCAGCAGCTTGGCTCTGGGTGGGAGATACAATGAGCAGTTCTTC.

The CDR3 sequence is CASRKTSGLSYEQYF. As DNA, the CDR3 is TGTGCCAGCAGGAAAACTAGCGGACTCTCCTACGAGCAGTACTTC. The gene calls are TRBV6-5 and TRBJ2-7, with TRBD2 identical over 8 bases. The ends lost 6 bases at V and 0 bases at J; junction bases unmatched: 7. Germline V gene sequence: CDR1 MNHEY, CDR2 SVGAGI. The CDR3 has 15 amino acids.

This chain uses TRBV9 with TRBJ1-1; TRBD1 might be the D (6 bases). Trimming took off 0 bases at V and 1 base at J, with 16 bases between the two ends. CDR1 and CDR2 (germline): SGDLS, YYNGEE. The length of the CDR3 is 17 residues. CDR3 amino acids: CASSVGFMTGPNTEAFF. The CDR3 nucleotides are TGTGCCAGCAGCGTAGGTTTTATGACAGGCCCGAACACTGAAGCTTTCTTT.

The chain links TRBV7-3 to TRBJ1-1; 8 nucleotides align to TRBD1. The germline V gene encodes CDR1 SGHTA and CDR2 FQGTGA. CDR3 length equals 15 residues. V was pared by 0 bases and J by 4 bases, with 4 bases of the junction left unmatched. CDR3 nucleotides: TGTGCCAGCAGCTTAACGCCCGGGACAGGCACTGAAGCTTTCTTT. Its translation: CASSLTPGTGTEAFF. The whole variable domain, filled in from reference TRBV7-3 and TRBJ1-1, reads GAGVSQTPSNKVTEKGKYVELRCDPISGHTALYWYRQSLGQGPEFLIYFQGTGAADDSGLPNDRFFAVRPEGSVSTLKIQRTERGDSAVYLCASSLTPGTGTEAFFGQGTRLTVV.

CDR3 sequence reads: CASRYRGSNVEQFF. The CDR3 DNA reads as TGTGCAAGTCGCTACCGCGGGAGTAATGTTGAGCAGTTCTTC. The chain is built from TRBV12-2 and TRBJ2-1; the table's D call, TRBD2, was not checked against the DNA. TRBV12-2 is assigned pseudogene status. The CDR3 runs 14 residues.

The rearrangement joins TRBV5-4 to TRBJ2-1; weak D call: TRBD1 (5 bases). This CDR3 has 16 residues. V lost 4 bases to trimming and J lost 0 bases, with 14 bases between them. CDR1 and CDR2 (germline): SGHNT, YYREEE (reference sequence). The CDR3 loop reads CASSQAGSRSYNEQFF. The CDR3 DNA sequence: TGTGCCAGCAGCCAGGCAGGGTCACGCTCCTACAATGAGCAGTTCTTC.

CDR3 DNA sequence: TGTGCCTGGAGTGTACTTAGCGGGAGGGAGCAGTTCTTC. Its translation: CAWSVLSGREQFF. The rearrangement links TRBV30 to TRBJ2-1; 10 bases fit TRBD2. Unmatched junction bases numbered 3, after V lost 0 bases and J lost 10 bases. CDR3 length: 13 amino acids. Germline CDR1 GTSNPN, CDR2 SVGIG (reference sequence).

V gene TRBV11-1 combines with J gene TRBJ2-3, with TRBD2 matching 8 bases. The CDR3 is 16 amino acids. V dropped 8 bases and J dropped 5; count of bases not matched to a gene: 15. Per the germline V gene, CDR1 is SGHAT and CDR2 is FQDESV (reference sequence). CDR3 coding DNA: TGTGCCAGCGCCCCTGGGTGGGCGGGGGGCCTAGATACGCAGTATTTT. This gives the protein CASAPGWAGGLDTQYF. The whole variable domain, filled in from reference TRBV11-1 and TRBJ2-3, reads EAEVAQSPRYKITEKSQAVAFWCDPISGHATLYWYRQILGQGPELLVQFQDESVVDDSQLPKDRFSAERLKGVDSTLKIQPAELGDSAMYLCASAPGWAGGLDTQYFGPGTRLTVL.

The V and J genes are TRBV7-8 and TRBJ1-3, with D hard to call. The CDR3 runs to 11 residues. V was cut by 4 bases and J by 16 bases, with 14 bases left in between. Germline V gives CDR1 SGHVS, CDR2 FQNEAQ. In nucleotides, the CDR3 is TGTGCCAGCAGCTCACACGGAGCGTGGTATTTT. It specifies CASSSHGAWYF.

CDR3 in DNA: TGTGCCAGCAGTCCAGGGGCCTACGAGCAGTACTTC. This codes for CASSPGAYEQYF. The rearrangement links TRBV6-5 to TRBJ2-7, with a tentative D call TRBD1 (6 bases). CDR1 and CDR2 (germline): MNHEY, SVGAGI. V lost 5 bases and J lost 2, with 7 bases in between. CDR3 length equals 12 residues.

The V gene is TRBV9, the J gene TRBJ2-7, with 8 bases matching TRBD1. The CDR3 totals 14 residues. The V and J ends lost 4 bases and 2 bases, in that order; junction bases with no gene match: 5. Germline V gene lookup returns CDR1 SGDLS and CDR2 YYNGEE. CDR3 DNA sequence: TGTGCCAGCAGCCCCACAGGGGGAACCTACGAGCAGTACTTC. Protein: CASSPTGGTYEQYF.

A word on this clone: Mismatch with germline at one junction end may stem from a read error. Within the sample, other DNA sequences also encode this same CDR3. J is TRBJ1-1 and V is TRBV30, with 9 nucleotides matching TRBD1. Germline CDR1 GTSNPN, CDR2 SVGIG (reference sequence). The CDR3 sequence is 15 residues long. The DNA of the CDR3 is TGCGCCTGGAGAACAGGGGGCTTTACGAACACTGAAGCTTTCTTT. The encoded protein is CAWRTGGFTNTEAFF.